The next 31 T cell receptor beta chains were all read from a single sample in a study of identifying expanded T cells in peripheral blood. TCRdb's table, derived via immunoSEQ multiplex PCR, lists solely in-frame clones and lacks some. This table holds about 97,000 clones, approximately 90% found once. Source material: blood. The receptors were sampled from a person aged 18 to 70 in good health.

The V gene is TRBV11-3, the J gene TRBJ1-1; 7 nucleotides agree with TRBD1. V gave up 1 base and J gave up 3 bases; unmatched junction bases: 2. The CDR3 has 14 residues. Germline V gene lookup returns CDR1 SGHNT and CDR2 YENEEA. CDR3 loop: CASSLAGGDTEAFF. The CDR3 DNA sequence: TGTGCCAGCAGCTTAGCAGGGGGGGACACTGAAGCTTTCTTT.

The chain combines TRBV7-6 with TRBJ1-1; D perhaps matches TRBD1 (6 bases). V was cut by 5 bases and J by 7 bases, with 14 bases left in between. CDR3 length: 13 residues. Germline V gives CDR1 SGHVS, CDR2 FNYEAQ. CDR3 loop: CASSLGGPNEAFF. In DNA, the CDR3 is TGTGCCAGCAGCCTAGGGGGACCCAATGAAGCTTTCTTT.

The V call is TRBV7-6, the J call TRBJ2-7; perhaps TRBD1 as D (6 bases). The germline CDR1 and CDR2 sequences are SGHVS and FNYEAQ. The CDR3 sequence is 13 residues long. V gave up 4 bases and J gave up 0 bases, with 7 bases separating them. CDR3 protein: CASSSGVSYEQYF. DNA of the CDR3: TGTGCCAGCAGCTCAGGGGTCTCCTACGAGCAGTACTTC.

The chain couples TRBV5-1 to TRBJ1-2; 7 bases line up with TRBD1. This CDR3 contains 14 residues. Germline assignment: CDR1 SGHRS and CDR2 YFSETQ. V dropped 4 bases and J dropped 8; count of bases not matched to a gene: 11. CDR3 nucleotides: TGCGCCAGCAGCAAGGGACAGCTGCTTGTAGGCTACACCTTC. This sequence encodes CASSKGQLLVGYTF. Drawing the rest from reference TRBV5-1 and TRBJ1-2, the complete variable domain is KAGVTQTPRYLIKTRGQQVTLSCSPISGHRSVSWYQQTPGQGLQFLFEYFSETQRNKGNFPGRFSGRQFSNSRSEMNVSTLELGDSALYLCASSKGQLLVGYTFGSGTRLTVV.

The chain combines TRBV5-5 with TRBJ1-2; possible D gene TRBD1, 5 bases. The CDR3 has 12 residues. The germline V gene has CDR1 SGHKS and CDR2 YYEKEE (reference sequence). Trimming left V 4 bases short and J 8 bases short, with 12 bases between. CDR3 sequence: CASSQGAPGYTF. CDR3 sequence (DNA): TGTGCCAGCAGCCAAGGGGCACCGGGCTACACCTTC.

CDR3 amino acids: CASSLILAGGHAYEQYF. CDR3 in DNA: TGTGCCAGCAGCCTAATCCTAGCGGGGGGACACGCCTACGAGCAGTACTTC. V is TRBV28 and J is TRBJ2-7; 11 bases map to TRBD2. The germline V gene has CDR1 MDHEN and CDR2 SYDVKM. After removal of 6 bases from V and 2 bases from J, the junction contained 12 bases not matched to a gene. The CDR3 is 17 residues long.

The V gene is TRBV11-2, the J gene TRBJ1-6; D is undetermined. From germline, CDR1 is SGHAT and CDR2 FQNNGV. The CDR3 sequence is 14 residues long. V was shortened by 2 bases and J by 10 bases, with 12 bases between the two germline ends. CDR3 DNA sequence: TGTGCCAGCAGCTTAAGGGAAATCAGCTCACCCCTCCACTTT. It translates to CASSLREISSPLHF.

The rearrangement joins TRBV6-6 to TRBJ1-5; 8 bases agree with TRBD1. Losses at the gene ends were 5 bases for V and 4 bases for J; bases not matched to a gene: 10. This CDR3 has 16 amino acids. Germline V gene data show CDR1 as MNHNY and CDR2 as SVGAGI (reference sequence). CDR3 protein: CASSQPGQGANQPQHF. DNA of the CDR3: TGTGCCAGCAGTCAACCTGGGCAGGGGGCGAATCAGCCCCAGCATTTT.

The chain combines TRBV5-4 with TRBJ1-2; TRBD1 matches 9 bases. The CDR3 covers 13 residues. Germline-derived CDR1 and CDR2 are SGHNT and YYREEE (reference sequence). V was pared by 4 bases and J by 5 bases, with 3 bases of the junction left unmatched. CDR3 residues: CASSRDREYGYTF. Written as DNA, the CDR3 is TGTGCCAGCAGCCGGGACAGGGAATATGGCTACACCTTC.

The chain uses TRBV21-1 and TRBJ1-1. TRBV21-1 is labeled a pseudogene. The CDR3 is 17 residues long. This CDR3 is CASSKEPRGGGNTEAFF. CDR3 DNA: TGTGCCAGCAGCAAAGAACCTCGGGGAGGGGGGAACACTGAAGCTTTCTTT.

This chain connects TRBV7-9 to TRBJ2-5, with D hard to call. The germline V and J ends were trimmed by 5 bases and 5 bases, with 18 bases remaining between them. Looked up from germline, CDR1 is SEHNR and CDR2 is FQNEAQ (reference sequence). The CDR3 totals 15 residues. The CDR3: CASSPLAPMGETQYF. The CDR3 region has the DNA TGTGCCAGCAGCCCCCTGGCCCCTATGGGGGAGACCCAGTACTTC.

This clone has just one count. The chain joins TRBV4-3 to TRBJ1-1, with 8 nucleotides matching TRBD1. Germline V gene lookup returns CDR1 LGHNA and CDR2 YSLEER. Losses at the gene ends were 2 bases for V and 8 bases for J; bases not matched to a gene: 7. The CDR3 loop spans 14 amino acids. The CDR3 reads CASSQPLGQGEAFF. Here the CDR3 DNA reads TGCGCCAGCAGCCAACCCTTAGGACAGGGCGAAGCTTTCTTT.

The chain recombines TRBV25-1 with TRBJ2-7, with 8 bases aligning to TRBD1. This CDR3 is built from 15 residues. V gave up 2 bases and J gave up 3 bases; unmatched junction bases: 6. Germline CDR1 is MGHDK and CDR2 is SYGVNS. As DNA, the CDR3 is TGTGCCAGCAGTGAACTTTCAGGGGGCATCTACGAGCAGTACTTC. Encoded protein: CASSELSGGIYEQYF.

The V and J genes are TRBV6-6 and TRBJ2-7, with TRBD1 identical over 7 bases. This CDR3 spans 12 amino acids. Trimming removed 8 bases from V and 0 bases from J; junction bases left unmatched: 1. CDR1 is MNHNY, CDR2 SVGAGI, per germline (reference sequence). The CDR3 DNA reads as TGTGCCAGCGGGACAGTCTCCTACGAGCAGTACTTC. Translated, it gives CASGTVSYEQYF.

The J gene is TRBJ2-1, the V gene TRBV6-6; D gene ambiguous. The CDR3 is made up of 11 amino acids. CDR1 is MNHNY and CDR2 is SVGAGI in the germline V gene (reference sequence). Trimming stripped 5 bases from V and 7 bases from J, with 6 bases between. CDR3 region: CASSAQNEQFF. CDR3 nucleotide sequence: TGTGCCAGCAGTGCCCAGAATGAGCAGTTCTTC.

This CDR3 is CASSKAQTTNSPLHF. For the CDR3, the DNA is TGCGCCAGCAGTAAAGCCCAGACTACCAATTCACCCCTCCACTTT. The chain combines TRBV10-1 with TRBJ1-6; D not resolved. V lost 5 bases, J lost 7 bases, and 15 bases lay in between. Germline assignment: CDR1 WNHNN and CDR2 SYGVQD (reference sequence). This CDR3 is built from 15 residues.

This clone showed up just once. The chain has TRBV28 and TRBJ1-5, with 7 bases lining up with TRBD1. The V and J ends lost 6 bases and 2 bases, in that order; junction bases with no gene match: 7. Germline assignment: CDR1 MDHEN and CDR2 SYDVKM. The CDR3 is 15 residues long. The CDR3 nucleotides read TGTGCCAGCAGCCCACCCGACAGGGGCAATCAGCCCCAGCATTTT. This codes for CASSPPDRGNQPQHF.

This clone was recorded a few times. The chain is built from TRBV18 and TRBJ1-1; D unresolved. Germline lookup yields CDR1 KGHSH and CDR2 LQKENI. The CDR3 runs to 16 residues. V dropped 3 bases and J dropped 1 base, with 15 bases sitting between them. In DNA, the CDR3 is TGTGCCAGCTCACCTACTGAAGGACTGGGGAACACTGAAGCTTTCTTT. This gives the protein CASSPTEGLGNTEAFF.

The V call is TRBV13, the J call TRBJ2-7; D is ambiguous. This CDR3 region has 14 residues. Germline CDR1 is PRHDT and CDR2 is FYEKMQ (reference sequence). Trimming cost V 4 bases and J 1 base, with 11 bases left between them. The DNA of the CDR3 is TGTGCCAGCAGCTACCGTAGGAGTTCCTACGAGCAGTACTTC. Translation: CASSYRRSSYEQYF.

V and J are TRBV18 and TRBJ1-2; D gene unclear. The CDR3 is 14 amino acids. The V gene lost 6 bases and the J gene lost 0 bases, with 11 bases spanning the gap. Germline CDR1 is KGHSH and CDR2 is LQKENI. The CDR3 protein is CASSEEYTNYGYTF. Written as DNA, the CDR3 is TGTGCCAGCTCCGAGGAATACACTAACTATGGCTACACCTTC.

This chain links TRBV30 with TRBJ2-7, with TRBD2 matching over 8 bases. Trimming removed 7 bases from V and 5 bases from J; junction bases left unmatched: 4. The CDR3 runs to 11 residues. CDR1 and CDR2 (germline): GTSNPN, SVGIG (reference sequence). For the CDR3, the DNA is TGTGCCTCCGGGAGGGACCACGAGCAGTACTTC. As protein: CASGRDHEQYF.

This chain connects TRBV9 to TRBJ1-4, with 7 bases fitting TRBD1. From germline, CDR1 is SGDLS and CDR2 YYNGEE. This CDR3 has 15 amino acids. J lost 0 bases, V lost 4 bases, and 3 bases had no gene match. The DNA for the CDR3 is TGTGCCAGCAGCCCGGGGACAGCAACTAATGAAAAACTGTTTTTT. Translating gives CASSPGTATNEKLFF.

The chain recombines TRBV11-2 with TRBJ2-5; 14 positions match TRBD2. J lost 5 bases, V lost 5 bases, and 4 bases had no gene match. The CDR3 is 15 amino acids. CDR1 and CDR2 (germline): SGHAT, FQNNGV. The CDR3 DNA reads as TGTGCCAGCAGCAGGACTAGCGGGGGGTCGGAGACCCAGTACTTC. Amino acids: CASSRTSGGSETQYF.

The genes are TRBV5-3 and TRBJ1-3; D gene ambiguous. TRBV5-3 is an ORF; its function is uncertain. This CDR3 contains 16 residues. The germline V and J ends were trimmed by 3 bases and 0 bases, with 13 bases remaining between them. The CDR3 reads CARSYPLILSGNTIYF. CDR3 nucleotide sequence: TGTGCCAGAAGCTACCCCTTAATACTCTCTGGAAACACCATATATTTT.

The chain has TRBV6-1 and TRBJ2-7; D not resolved. Germline CDR1 and CDR2: MNHNS and SASEGT. This CDR3 has 13 amino acids. With 5 bases removed from V and 2 bases from J, the gap between germline ends came to 10 bases. The CDR3 coding sequence is TGTGCCAGCAGTACTCAACATCCCTACGAGCAGTACTTC. Translation: CASSTQHPYEQYF.

This chain connects TRBV15 to TRBJ2-2; no clear D gene. The CDR3 is 17 residues long. The germline gives CDR1 LNHNV, CDR2 YYDKDF (reference sequence). The V and J ends lost 0 bases and 4 bases respectively, with 15 bases between them. The CDR3, as DNA: TGTGCCACCAGCAGAGATGCTACATCGACCGTCACCGGGGAGCTGTTTTTT. Protein sequence: CATSRDATSTVTGELFF.

The chain combines TRBV7-2 with TRBJ1-1; D is perhaps TRBD1 (5 bases). This CDR3 is built from 14 residues. Germline assignment: CDR1 SGHTA and CDR2 FQGNSA. Trimming pared 1 base from V and 4 bases from J, leaving 10 bases between. CDR3 bases: TGTGCCAGCAGCTTAGTGGGGGGAGGCACTGAAGCTTTCTTT. Its protein is CASSLVGGGTEAFF.

This rearrangement joins TRBV5-8 to TRBJ2-1; a possible D gene is TRBD1 (5 bases). The CDR3 has 13 residues. The germline V gene has CDR1 SGHTS and CDR2 YDEGEE. Trimming removed 5 bases from V and 8 bases from J, with 14 bases in between. CDR3 nucleotides: TGTGCCAGCAGAACGGACCCCAGGGATGAGCAGTTCTTC. It is translated as CASRTDPRDEQFF.

The chain carries TRBV5-4 and TRBJ2-7; 12 positions agree with TRBD1. The CDR3 length is 16 residues. Germline V lookup: CDR1 SGHNT, CDR2 YYREEE (reference sequence). Trimming took 0 bases from V and 2 from J; bases not matched to a gene: 3. The CDR3 is CASSLGGTGGAYEQYF. CDR3 DNA sequence: TGTGCCAGCAGCTTGGGTGGGACAGGGGGCGCCTACGAGCAGTACTTC.

This chain uses TRBV20-1 with TRBJ2-3; D is unresolved. This CDR3 contains 11 residues. Germline CDR1 DFQATT, CDR2 SNEGSKA (reference sequence). The CDR3: CSLVAPDTQYF. The CDR3 DNA is TGCTCCCTCGTAGCCCCAGATACGCAGTATTTT.

This sequence joins TRBV7-9 and TRBJ2-5; 7 positions match TRBD1. The CDR3 is made up of 16 amino acids. Per germline, CDR1 SEHNR and CDR2 FQNEAQ (reference sequence). The trim removed 0 bases at V and 2 bases at J, leaving 6 bases unmatched. CDR3 in amino acids: CASSLARQGVQETQYF. CDR3 sequence (DNA): TGTGCCAGCAGCTTAGCCCGACAGGGTGTGCAAGAGACCCAGTACTTC. Looking up the rest from reference TRBV7-9 and TRBJ2-5 gives the full variable domain: DTGVSQNPRHKITKRGQNVTFRCDPISEHNRLYWYRQTLGQGPEFLTYFQNEAQLEKSRLLSDRFSAERPKGSFSTLEIQRTEQGDSAMYLCASSLARQGVQETQYFGPGTRLLVL.